This is a list of T cell receptor beta chains from one sample in a study of OX40 agonist ivuxolimab in advanced cancers. TCRdb's table, derived via immunoSEQ multiplex PCR, lists solely in-frame clones and lacks some. The data contain around 46,000 clones, around 88% of them seen just once; the ten biggest clones take up roughly 28%. This specimen consisted of CD4+ or CD8+ T cells sorted from blood, obtained in a trial of the OX40 agonist ivuxolimab. These receptors were obtained from an adult with an advanced solid tumor such as melanoma, head and neck, liver or kidney cancer. CDR3s include the opening cysteine and the closing phenylalanine or tryptophan. A D gene is named only where the DNA matches it firmly. Size tells how often a clone was seen (once, few, many) or the class of an expanded clone, and some rows leave it out.

CDR3nt	CDR3aa	abundance	j_gene	v_gene	d_gene
TGCAGCGCCCAGACAGGGACAGGGGATACGCAGTATTTT	CSAQTGTGDTQYF	once	TRBJ2-3	TRBV29-1	TRBD1
TGTGCCAGCAGTGAGGGGTGGACAGGCACTAGCAATCAGCCCCAGCATTTT	CASSEGWTGTSNQPQHF	.	TRBJ1-5	TRBV6-1	TRBD1
TGTGCCAGCAGAGCTTTAGGTACAGATACGCAGTATTTT	CASRALGTDTQYF	.	TRBJ2-3	TRBV13	.
TGTGCCAGTAGCTTCAGTTATTTGAACACTGAAGCTTTCTTT	CASSFSYLNTEAFF	once	TRBJ1-1	TRBV19	.
TGCAGCGTTGAAGTTTTGGCGGGAGGGCCTCGGGGCGAGCAGTACTTC	CSVEVLAGGPRGEQYF	.	TRBJ2-7	TRBV29-1	TRBD2
TGTGCCAGCAGTTGGGGCCTAGGGACTAACTACGAGCAGTACTTC	CASSWGLGTNYEQYF	.	TRBJ2-7	TRBV6-5	TRBD2
TGTGCCAGCAGTTTATGGCGGGGGCGAGAAACTGAAGCTTTCTTT	CASSLWRGRETEAFF	.	TRBJ1-1	TRBV27	.
TGTGCCAGCAGCTTGGGCGTGGGATTGAGCAATCAGCCCCAGCATTTT	CASSLGVGLSNQPQHF	.	TRBJ1-5	TRBV5-5	.
TGCGCCAGCAGCTTGTCCGGATCGAACACTGAAGCTTTCTTT	CASSLSGSNTEAFF	.	TRBJ1-1	TRBV5-1	.
TGTGCCAGCAGCCCCAGGGGGGACCACGAGCAGTACTTC	CASSPRGDHEQYF	.	TRBJ2-7	TRBV9	.
TGTGCCAGCAGTCAACAGGGGGACCACTCTGGAAACACCATATATTTT	CASSQQGDHSGNTIYF	.	TRBJ1-3	TRBV28	TRBD1
TGTGCCAGCAGCCAAGACTTTGGGCTCCAAGAGACCCAGTACTTC	CASSQDFGLQETQYF	once	TRBJ2-5	TRBV4-2	.
TGTGCCAGCAGCAAAGGGACGTTCCAATCCGAGACCCAGTACTTC	CASSKGTFQSETQYF	.	TRBJ2-5	TRBV7-7	.
TGTGCCAGCAGTCTTACTGGGGAAGTCACTGAAGCTTTCTTT	CASSLTGEVTEAFF	once	TRBJ1-1	TRBV6-1	.
TGTGCCAGCAGTTTTCAGCTAGGTACGCAGTATTTT	CASSFQLGTQYF	.	TRBJ2-3	TRBV28	.
TGTGCCAGCAGCTTAGGGGGTGGCACCGGGGAGCTGTTTTTT	CASSLGGGTGELFF	.	TRBJ2-2	TRBV11-2	.
TGTGCCAGCAGTTACACGATGACAGGGGAAGTCGAAAAACTGTTTTTT	CASSYTMTGEVEKLFF	.	TRBJ1-4	TRBV6-5	TRBD1
TGCGCCAGCAGCCAAGAAGACTTACCGGGATACGAGCAGTACTTC	CASSQEDLPGYEQYF	once	TRBJ2-7	TRBV4-1	.
TGTGCCACCAGTAATTATCGGACAGACTTCAACGAGCAGTACTTC	CATSNYRTDFNEQYF	.	TRBJ2-7	TRBV15	.
TGTGCCAGCAGCTACCGGGCGTACAGCTCCTACGAGCAGTACTTC	CASSYRAYSSYEQYF	once	TRBJ2-7	TRBV11-2	.
TGTGCCAGCAGTCATGGTGCTGGGGCCAACGTCCTGACTTTC	CASSHGAGANVLTF	.	TRBJ2-6	TRBV27	.
TGTGCCAGCAGCAAAGCGTCGGGATTTACAAGCTCCTACAATGAGCAGTTCTTC	CASSKASGFTSSYNEQFF	.	TRBJ2-1	TRBV21-1	.
TGTGCCAGCAGTGGGGAGGGGAAATACGAGCAGTACTTC	CASSGEGKYEQYF	once	TRBJ2-7	TRBV6-4	TRBD2
TGTGCCAGCAGTATACTTGGGGACAGGCTGAACACTGAAGCTTTCTTT	CASSILGDRLNTEAFF	once	TRBJ1-1	TRBV27	TRBD1
TGTGCCAGCAGCGGTGGGACTAGCGGGGACACAGATACGCAGTATTTT	CASSGGTSGDTDTQYF	.	TRBJ2-3	TRBV7-9	TRBD2
TGTGCCAGCAGTTACCAGGACAACTACGAGCAGTACTTC	CASSYQDNYEQYF	.	TRBJ2-7	TRBV6-5	.
TGTGCCAGCAGCTTAGTTCCCTACAATGAGCAGTTCTTC	CASSLVPYNEQFF	.	TRBJ2-1	TRBV7-9	.
TGTGCCAGCAGCGTAGGGGACAGGGGGCTGTGGGAGACCCAGTACTTC	CASSVGDRGLWETQYF	.	TRBJ2-5	TRBV9	TRBD1
TGTGCCAGCAGCTTTCTAGGGGCACACGAGCAGTACTTC	CASSFLGAHEQYF	.	TRBJ2-7	TRBV7-9	.
TGCAGCGTTGAATCACAGGGAGGCACAGATACGCAGTATTTT	CSVESQGGTDTQYF	.	TRBJ2-3	TRBV29-1	.
TGTGCCAGCAGCTTGGAGCAGTCCGGTCGGCAGTTCTTC	CASSLEQSGRQFF	.	TRBJ2-1	TRBV7-9	.
TGTGCCAGCAGTGAACCGAACTCTGGGGCCAACGTCCTGACTTTC	CASSEPNSGANVLTF	.	TRBJ2-6	TRBV6-1	.
TGTGCCTGGAGTCTAGCGGGGAATGAGCAGTTCTTC	CAWSLAGNEQFF	.	TRBJ2-1	TRBV30	TRBD2
TGTGCCAGCAGCTTAGGTCTAGCGGAGAAAAACATTCAGTACTTC	CASSLGLAEKNIQYF	once	TRBJ2-4	TRBV7-7	TRBD2
TGTGCCAGCAGCTTAGGGCGGGGGACCTACAATGAGCAGTTCTTC	CASSLGRGTYNEQFF	.	TRBJ2-1	TRBV7-6	TRBD2
TGTGCCAGTACCCCGACAGGGGCCCACAATCAGCCCCAGCATTTT	CASTPTGAHNQPQHF	.	TRBJ1-5	TRBV19	TRBD1
TGTGCCAGCTGGGGGCCGAACACCGGGGAGCTGTTTTTT	CASWGPNTGELFF	.	TRBJ2-2	TRBV27	.
TGTGCCAGCATTCGGCCCGGGACTAGTGTTTTCCAGAAAAACATTCAGTACTTC	CASIRPGTSVFQKNIQYF	.	TRBJ2-4	TRBV21-1	.
TGCGCCAGCAGCTTTTTGGGACCAAACTATGGCTACACCTTC	CASSFLGPNYGYTF	.	TRBJ1-2	TRBV5-1	.